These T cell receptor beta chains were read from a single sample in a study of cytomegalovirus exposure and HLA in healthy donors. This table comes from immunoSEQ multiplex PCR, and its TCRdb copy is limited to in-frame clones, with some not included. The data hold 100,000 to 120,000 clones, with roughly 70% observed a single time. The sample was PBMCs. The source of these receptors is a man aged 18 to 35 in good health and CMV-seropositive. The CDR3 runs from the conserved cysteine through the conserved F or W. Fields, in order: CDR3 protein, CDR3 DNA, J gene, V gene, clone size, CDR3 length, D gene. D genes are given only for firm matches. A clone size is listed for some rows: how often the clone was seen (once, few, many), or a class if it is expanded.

cdr3_aa: CAWKTPGRTSGPGTGELFF; cdr3_nt: TGTGCCTGGAAAACACCCGGCAGGACTAGCGGCCCAGGGACCGGGGAGCTGTTTTTT; j_call: TRBJ2-2; v_call: TRBV30; clone_size: -; cdr3_length: 19; d_call: TRBD2
cdr3_aa: CSSSTGLAGVTGELFF; cdr3_nt: TGTTCCAGCAGCACGGGACTAGCGGGGGTTACCGGGGAGCTGTTTTTT; j_call: TRBJ2-2; v_call: TRBV7-9; clone_size: -; cdr3_length: 16; d_call: TRBD2
cdr3_aa: CASSRRGSLANEQFF; cdr3_nt: TGTGCCAGTAGCCGTCGCGGATCGCTCGCTAATGAGCAGTTCTTC; j_call: TRBJ2-1; v_call: TRBV19; clone_size: -; cdr3_length: 15; d_call: -
cdr3_aa: CASSRTYAGELFF; cdr3_nt: TGTGCCAGCAGCCGTACTTACGCCGGGGAGCTGTTTTTT; j_call: TRBJ2-2; v_call: TRBV9; clone_size: -; cdr3_length: 13; d_call: -
cdr3_aa: CASSISTGSNEQFF; cdr3_nt: TGTGCCAGCAGCATATCAACAGGTTCCAATGAGCAGTTCTTC; j_call: TRBJ2-1; v_call: TRBV7-7; clone_size: few; cdr3_length: 14; d_call: -
cdr3_aa: CASKLDRGNSPLHF; cdr3_nt: TGTGCCAGTAAACTGGACAGGGGAAATTCACCCCTCCACTTT; j_call: TRBJ1-6; v_call: TRBV19; clone_size: -; cdr3_length: 14; d_call: TRBD1
cdr3_aa: CASRQAGFGSPSAANVLTF; cdr3_nt: TGTGCCAGCCGCCAAGCGGGTTTTGGGTCTCCGTCTGCGGCCAACGTCCTGACTTTC; j_call: TRBJ2-6; v_call: TRBV5-6; clone_size: -; cdr3_length: 19; d_call: -
cdr3_aa: CASSSQAAGTSTDTQYF; cdr3_nt: TGTGCCAGCAGCTCCCAGGCGGCTGGGACTAGCACAGATACGCAGTATTTT; j_call: TRBJ2-3; v_call: TRBV5-5; clone_size: -; cdr3_length: 17; d_call: -
cdr3_aa: CASSLSRRLSGATNEKLFF; cdr3_nt: TGTGCCAGCAGTTTATCACGCCGTTTGTCGGGGGCAACTAATGAAAAACTGTTTTTT; j_call: TRBJ1-4; v_call: TRBV27; clone_size: -; cdr3_length: 19; d_call: -
cdr3_aa: CASVQPGTHNEQFF; cdr3_nt: TGTGCCAGTGTGCAGCCGGGGACACACAATGAGCAGTTCTTC; j_call: TRBJ2-1; v_call: TRBV2; clone_size: -; cdr3_length: 14; d_call: -
cdr3_aa: CASSFSSGGYNEQFF; cdr3_nt: TGTGCCAGCAGTTTTTCTAGCGGGGGGTACAATGAGCAGTTCTTC; j_call: TRBJ2-1; v_call: TRBV6-5; clone_size: few; cdr3_length: 15; d_call: TRBD2
cdr3_aa: CASSHGDRYTDTQYF; cdr3_nt: TGTGCCAGCAGCCACGGGGACAGATACACAGATACGCAGTATTTT; j_call: TRBJ2-3; v_call: TRBV11-2; clone_size: -; cdr3_length: 15; d_call: TRBD1
cdr3_aa: CASRRDRGTGELFF; cdr3_nt: TGTGCCAGCAGGAGGGACAGGGGGACCGGGGAGCTGTTTTTT; j_call: TRBJ2-2; v_call: TRBV6-1; clone_size: once; cdr3_length: 14; d_call: TRBD1
cdr3_aa: CASSIPTSGVLGLYEQFF; cdr3_nt: TGTGCCAGTAGTATTCCCACTAGCGGGGTACTTGGTTTGTATGAGCAGTTCTTC; j_call: TRBJ2-1; v_call: TRBV19; clone_size: -; cdr3_length: 18; d_call: TRBD2
cdr3_aa: CASSLEAGNTIYF; cdr3_nt: TGTGCCAGCAGCTTAGAAGCCGGAAACACCATATATTTT; j_call: TRBJ1-3; v_call: TRBV11-3; clone_size: -; cdr3_length: 13; d_call: -
cdr3_aa: CASSIWDRPDYGYTF; cdr3_nt: TGTGCCAGTAGTATTTGGGACAGACCGGACTATGGCTACACCTTC; j_call: TRBJ1-2; v_call: TRBV19; clone_size: -; cdr3_length: 15; d_call: TRBD1
cdr3_aa: CVSSYRGEQFF; cdr3_nt: TGTGTCAGCAGCTACCGGGGTGAGCAGTTCTTC; j_call: TRBJ2-1; v_call: TRBV5-6; clone_size: -; cdr3_length: 11; d_call: -
cdr3_aa: CASSQDWEVASPGELFF; cdr3_nt: TGTGCCAGCAGCCAAGATTGGGAGGTCGCGAGTCCCGGGGAGCTGTTTTTT; j_call: TRBJ2-2; v_call: TRBV14; clone_size: medium-sized; cdr3_length: 17; d_call: -
cdr3_aa: CASSPTGSPSDYTF; cdr3_nt: TGTGCCAGCTCCCCGACTGGTTCCCCCTCCGACTACACCTTC; j_call: TRBJ1-2; v_call: TRBV18; clone_size: -; cdr3_length: 14; d_call: -
cdr3_aa: CAWSRRSNEKLFF; cdr3_nt: TGTGCCTGGAGTCGGCGGAGTAATGAAAAACTGTTTTTT; j_call: TRBJ1-4; v_call: TRBV30; clone_size: -; cdr3_length: 13; d_call: -
cdr3_aa: CASSPGRGGYNEQFF; cdr3_nt: TGTGCCAGCAGTCCCGGGCGGGGGGGTTACAATGAGCAGTTCTTC; j_call: TRBJ2-1; v_call: TRBV2; clone_size: few; cdr3_length: 15; d_call: TRBD2
cdr3_aa: CASSFLRGGNEKLFF; cdr3_nt: TGTGCCAGCAGTTTCTTGAGGGGGGGTAATGAAAAACTGTTTTTT; j_call: TRBJ1-4; v_call: TRBV28; clone_size: once; cdr3_length: 15; d_call: -
cdr3_aa: CASSPGQGALQETQYF; cdr3_nt: TGTGCCAGCAGCCCGGGACAGGGGGCATTACAAGAGACCCAGTACTTC; j_call: TRBJ2-5; v_call: TRBV7-6; clone_size: -; cdr3_length: 16; d_call: TRBD1
cdr3_aa: CASGDGGALNYGYTF; cdr3_nt: TGTGCCAGCGGCGACGGGGGGGCCCTGAACTATGGCTACACCTTC; j_call: TRBJ1-2; v_call: TRBV6-5; clone_size: -; cdr3_length: 15; d_call: -
cdr3_aa: CASSQGLADTQYF; cdr3_nt: TGTGCCAGTAGCCAGGGACTAGCAGATACCCAGTACTTC; j_call: TRBJ2-5; v_call: TRBV19; clone_size: few; cdr3_length: 13; d_call: TRBD2
cdr3_aa: CASSPQRQGGTGELFF; cdr3_nt: TGTGCCAGCAGCCCCCAGAGGCAGGGCGGCACCGGGGAGCTGTTTTTT; j_call: TRBJ2-2; v_call: TRBV11-3; clone_size: -; cdr3_length: 16; d_call: -
cdr3_aa: CASSEVGGANGYTF; cdr3_nt: TGTGCCAGCAGTGAAGTAGGGGGGGCCAATGGCTACACCTTC; j_call: TRBJ1-2; v_call: TRBV6-5; clone_size: -; cdr3_length: 14; d_call: -
cdr3_aa: CASSSVTVRQGLNSPLHF; cdr3_nt: TGTGCCAGCAGCTCAGTAACCGTACGACAGGGGCTTAATTCACCCCTCCACTTT; j_call: TRBJ1-6; v_call: TRBV7-7; clone_size: -; cdr3_length: 18; d_call: TRBD1
cdr3_aa: CATSRVSYNEQFF; cdr3_nt: TGTGCCACCAGCAGAGTTAGCTACAATGAGCAGTTCTTC; j_call: TRBJ2-1; v_call: TRBV15; clone_size: few; cdr3_length: 13; d_call: -
cdr3_aa: CASRKQETYNEQFF; cdr3_nt: TGTGCCAGCAGAAAACAGGAAACCTACAATGAGCAGTTCTTC; j_call: TRBJ2-1; v_call: TRBV5-4; clone_size: -; cdr3_length: 14; d_call: -
cdr3_aa: CASSFPGLAGFDEQFF; cdr3_nt: TGTGCCAGCAGCTTCCCGGGGCTAGCGGGGTTTGATGAGCAGTTCTTC; j_call: TRBJ2-1; v_call: TRBV5-4; clone_size: -; cdr3_length: 16; d_call: TRBD2
cdr3_aa: CAWSMGAMVNTEAFF; cdr3_nt: TGTGCCTGGAGTATGGGGGCTATGGTGAACACTGAAGCTTTCTTT; j_call: TRBJ1-1; v_call: TRBV30; clone_size: few; cdr3_length: 15; d_call: -
cdr3_aa: CASSELGLAGDNEQFF; cdr3_nt: TGCGCCAGCAGTGAATTGGGACTAGCGGGGGACAATGAGCAGTTCTTC; j_call: TRBJ2-1; v_call: TRBV10-1; clone_size: few; cdr3_length: 16; d_call: TRBD2
cdr3_aa: CASSHRVSSTDTQYF; cdr3_nt: TGTGCCAGCAGCCACCGGGTTTCGAGCACAGATACGCAGTATTTT; j_call: TRBJ2-3; v_call: TRBV14; clone_size: -; cdr3_length: 15; d_call: -
cdr3_aa: CASSLRSGLGGAVGELFF; cdr3_nt: TGCGCCAGCAGCTTGAGATCCGGCCTAGGGGGGGCGGTCGGGGAGCTGTTTTTT; j_call: TRBJ2-2; v_call: TRBV5-1; clone_size: -; cdr3_length: 18; d_call: -